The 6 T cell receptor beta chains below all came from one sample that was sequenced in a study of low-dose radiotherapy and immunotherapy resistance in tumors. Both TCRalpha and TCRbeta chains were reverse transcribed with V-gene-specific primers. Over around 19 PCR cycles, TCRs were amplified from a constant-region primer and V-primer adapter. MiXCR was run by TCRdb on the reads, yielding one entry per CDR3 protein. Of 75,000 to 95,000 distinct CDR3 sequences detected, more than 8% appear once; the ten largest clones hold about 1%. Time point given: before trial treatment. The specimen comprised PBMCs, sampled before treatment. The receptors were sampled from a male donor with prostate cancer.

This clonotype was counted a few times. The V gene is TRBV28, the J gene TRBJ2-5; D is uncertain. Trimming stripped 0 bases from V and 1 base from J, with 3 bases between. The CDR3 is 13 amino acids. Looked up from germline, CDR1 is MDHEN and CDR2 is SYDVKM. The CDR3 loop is CASSLWAQETQYF. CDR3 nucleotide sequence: TGTGCCAGCAGTTTATGGGCCCAAGAGACCCAGTACTTC.

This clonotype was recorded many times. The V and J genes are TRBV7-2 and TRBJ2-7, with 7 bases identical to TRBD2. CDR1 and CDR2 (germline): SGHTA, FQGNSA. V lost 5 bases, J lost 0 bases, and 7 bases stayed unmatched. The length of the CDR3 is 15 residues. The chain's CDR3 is CASSPSSGISYEQYF. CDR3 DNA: TGTGCCAGCAGCCCATCGAGCGGGATCTCCTACGAGCAGTACTTC. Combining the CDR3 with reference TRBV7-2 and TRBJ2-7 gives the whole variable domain GAGVSQSPSNKVTEKGKDVELRCDPISGHTALYWYRQSLGQGLEFLIYFQGNSAPDKSGLPSDRFSAERTGGSVSTLTIQRTQQEDSAVYLCASSPSSGISYEQYFGPGTRLTVT.

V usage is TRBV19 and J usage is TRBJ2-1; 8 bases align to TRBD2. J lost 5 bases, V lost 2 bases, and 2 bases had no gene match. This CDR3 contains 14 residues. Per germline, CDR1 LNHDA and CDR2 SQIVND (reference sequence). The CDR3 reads CASSIFSGDNEQFF. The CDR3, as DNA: TGTGCCAGTAGTATATTTAGCGGGGACAATGAGCAGTTCTTC.

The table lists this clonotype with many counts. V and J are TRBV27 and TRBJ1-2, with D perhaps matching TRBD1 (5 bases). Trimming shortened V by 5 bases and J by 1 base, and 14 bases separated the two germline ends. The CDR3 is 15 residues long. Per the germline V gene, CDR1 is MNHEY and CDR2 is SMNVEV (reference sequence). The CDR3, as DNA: TGTGCCAGCAGTCATCACAGGAGCCTTAACTATGGCTACACCTTC. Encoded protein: CASSHHRSLNYGYTF.

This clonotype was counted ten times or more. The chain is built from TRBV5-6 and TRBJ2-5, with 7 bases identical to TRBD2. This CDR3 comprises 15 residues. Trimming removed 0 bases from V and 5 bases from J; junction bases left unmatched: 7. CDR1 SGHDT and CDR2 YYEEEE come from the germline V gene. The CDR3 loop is CASSLGRETVETQYF. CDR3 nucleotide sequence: TGTGCCAGCAGCTTGGGGCGGGAGACCGTGGAGACCCAGTACTTC.

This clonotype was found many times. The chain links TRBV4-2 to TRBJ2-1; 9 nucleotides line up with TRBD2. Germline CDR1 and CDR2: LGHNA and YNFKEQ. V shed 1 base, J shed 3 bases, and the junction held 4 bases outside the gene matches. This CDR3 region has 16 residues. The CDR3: CASSQGQTSGYNEQFF. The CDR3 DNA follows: TGTGCCAGCAGCCAAGGCCAGACTAGCGGCTACAATGAGCAGTTCTTC.